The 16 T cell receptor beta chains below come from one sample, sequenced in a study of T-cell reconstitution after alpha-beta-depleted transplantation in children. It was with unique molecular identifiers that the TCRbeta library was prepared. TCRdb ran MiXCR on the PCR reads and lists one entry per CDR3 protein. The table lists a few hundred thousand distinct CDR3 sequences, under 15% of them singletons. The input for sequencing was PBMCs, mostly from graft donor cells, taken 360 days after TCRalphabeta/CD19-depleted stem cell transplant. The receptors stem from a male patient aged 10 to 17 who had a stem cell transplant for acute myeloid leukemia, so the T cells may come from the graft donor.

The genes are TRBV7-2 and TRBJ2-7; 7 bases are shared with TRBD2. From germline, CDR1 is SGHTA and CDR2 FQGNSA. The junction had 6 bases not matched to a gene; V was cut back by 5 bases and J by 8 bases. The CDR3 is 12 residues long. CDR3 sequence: CASSPGGIQQYF. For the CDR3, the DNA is TGTGCCAGCAGCCCCGGGGGGATTCAGCAGTACTTC.

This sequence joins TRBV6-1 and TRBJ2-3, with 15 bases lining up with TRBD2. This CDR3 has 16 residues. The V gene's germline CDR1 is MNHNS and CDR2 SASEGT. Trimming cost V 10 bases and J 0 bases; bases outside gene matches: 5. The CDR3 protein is CATGLAGGLSTDTQYF. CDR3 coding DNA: TGTGCCACCGGACTAGCGGGAGGGCTAAGCACAGATACGCAGTATTTT.

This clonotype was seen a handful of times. CDR3 sequence (DNA): TGTGCCAGCAGAGCGGGAGTGCGCGGTACAGATACGCAGTATTTT. The encoded protein is CASRAGVRGTDTQYF. V is TRBV12-3 or TRBV12-4 and J is TRBJ2-3, with TRBD2 matching 8 bases. Germline trimming cut 6 bases from V and 3 bases from J; bases unmatched to any gene: 8. CDR3 length: 15 residues.

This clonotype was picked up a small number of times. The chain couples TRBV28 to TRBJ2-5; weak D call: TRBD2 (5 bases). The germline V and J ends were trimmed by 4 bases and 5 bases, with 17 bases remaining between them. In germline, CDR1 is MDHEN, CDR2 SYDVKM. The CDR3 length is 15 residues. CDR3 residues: CASSSTLPRGETQYF. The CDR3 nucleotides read TGTGCCAGCAGTTCTACGCTACCTCGAGGGGAGACCCAGTACTTC.

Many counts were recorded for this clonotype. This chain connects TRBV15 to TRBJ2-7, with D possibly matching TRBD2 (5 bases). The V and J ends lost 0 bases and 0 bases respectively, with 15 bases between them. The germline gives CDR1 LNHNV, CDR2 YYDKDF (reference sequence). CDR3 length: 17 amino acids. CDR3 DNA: TGTGCCACCAGCAGAGATCGGAGCGGATATAGCTCCTACGAGCAGTACTTC. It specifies CATSRDRSGYSSYEQYF.

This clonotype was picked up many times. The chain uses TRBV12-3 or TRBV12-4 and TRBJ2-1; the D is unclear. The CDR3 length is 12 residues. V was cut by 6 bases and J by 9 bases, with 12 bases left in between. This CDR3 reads CASSSSYAEQFF. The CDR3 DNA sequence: TGTGCCAGCAGCTCCTCTTATGCTGAGCAGTTCTTC.

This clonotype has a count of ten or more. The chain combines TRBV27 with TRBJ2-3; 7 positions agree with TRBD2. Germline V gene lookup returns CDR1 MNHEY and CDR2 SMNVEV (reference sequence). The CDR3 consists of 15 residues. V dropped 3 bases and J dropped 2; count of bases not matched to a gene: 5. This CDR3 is CASSFQAGNTDTQYF. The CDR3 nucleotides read TGTGCCAGCAGTTTTCAAGCGGGAAACACAGATACGCAGTATTTT.

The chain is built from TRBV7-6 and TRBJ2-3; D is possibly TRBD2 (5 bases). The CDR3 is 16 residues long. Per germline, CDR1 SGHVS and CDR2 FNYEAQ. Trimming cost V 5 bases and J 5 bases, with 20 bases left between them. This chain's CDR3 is CASSPSSVINKDTQYF. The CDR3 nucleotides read TGTGCCAGCAGCCCTAGTAGCGTCATTAATAAAGATACGCAGTATTTT.

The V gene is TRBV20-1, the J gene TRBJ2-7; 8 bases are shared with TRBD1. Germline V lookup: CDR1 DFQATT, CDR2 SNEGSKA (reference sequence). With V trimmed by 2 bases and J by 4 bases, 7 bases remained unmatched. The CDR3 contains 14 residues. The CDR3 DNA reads TGCAGTGCTAGAATCGGACAGGGTGTATACGAGCAGTACTTC. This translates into CSARIGQGVYEQYF.

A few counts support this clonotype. The CDR3 here is CSVGNSSPNVLTF. CDR3 nucleotide sequence: TGCAGCGTTGGTAACAGCTCACCCAACGTCCTGACTTTC. The J gene is TRBJ2-6, the V gene TRBV29-1; D remains ambiguous. Trimming removed 4 bases from V and 8 bases from J, with 12 bases in between. Germline CDR1 SQVTM, CDR2 ANQGSEA. The CDR3 is made up of 13 amino acids.

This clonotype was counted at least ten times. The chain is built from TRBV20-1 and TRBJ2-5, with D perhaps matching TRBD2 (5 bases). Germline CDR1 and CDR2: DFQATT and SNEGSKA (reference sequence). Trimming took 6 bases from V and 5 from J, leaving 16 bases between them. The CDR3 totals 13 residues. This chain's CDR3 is CSADERTRETQYF. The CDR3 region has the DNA TGCAGTGCCGACGAGCGGACCCGGGAGACCCAGTACTTC.

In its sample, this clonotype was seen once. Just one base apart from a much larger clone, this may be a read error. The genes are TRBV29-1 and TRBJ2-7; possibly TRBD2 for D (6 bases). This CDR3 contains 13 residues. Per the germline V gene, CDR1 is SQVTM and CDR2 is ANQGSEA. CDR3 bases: TGCAGCGTTAAAGATGGGCGGGAAGACGAGCAGTACTTC. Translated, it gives CSVKDGREDEQYF.

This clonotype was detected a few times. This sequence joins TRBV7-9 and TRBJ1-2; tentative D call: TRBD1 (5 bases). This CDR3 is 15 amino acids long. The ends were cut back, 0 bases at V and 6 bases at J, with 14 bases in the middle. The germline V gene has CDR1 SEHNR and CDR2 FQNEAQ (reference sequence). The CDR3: CASSLAGPDFNGYTF. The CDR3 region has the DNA TGTGCCAGCAGCTTAGCGGGACCGGACTTCAATGGCTACACCTTC.

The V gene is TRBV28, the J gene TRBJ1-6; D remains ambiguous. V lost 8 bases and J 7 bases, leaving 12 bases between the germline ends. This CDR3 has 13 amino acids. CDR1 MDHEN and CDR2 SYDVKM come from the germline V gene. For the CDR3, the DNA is TGTGCCAGCGAAGACGATGGGAATTCACCCCTCCACTTT. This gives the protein CASEDDGNSPLHF.

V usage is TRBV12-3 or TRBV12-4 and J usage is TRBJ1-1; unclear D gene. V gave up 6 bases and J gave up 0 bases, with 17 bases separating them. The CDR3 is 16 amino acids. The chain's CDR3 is CASRSTYRFMNTEAFF. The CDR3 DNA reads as TGTGCCAGCAGGTCGACTTACAGATTCATGAACACTGAAGCTTTCTTT.

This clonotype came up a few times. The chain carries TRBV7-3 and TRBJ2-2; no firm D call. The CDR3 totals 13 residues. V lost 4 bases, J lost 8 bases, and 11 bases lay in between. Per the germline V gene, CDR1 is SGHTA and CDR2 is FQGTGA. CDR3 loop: CASSSDSRGELFF. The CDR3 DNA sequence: TGTGCCAGCAGCTCGGATTCGCGGGGGGAGCTGTTTTTT.